This T cell receptor (beta chain) is from a study of T cells expressing NK-cell markers. Regarding this clonotype: As yet, its antigen is unknown.

Whole-study findings and limits: Dominance of the CD3+CD56-NKG2C+ fraction by these clonotypes also held in several donors.

TCRdb re-analyzed the 5' RACE reads; it lists each CDR3 protein once, without DNA. The repertoire table contains approximately 150,000 distinct CDR3 sequences. The sample was blood T cells: a sorted CD56 or NKG2C T cell subset, CD4+ or CD8+ T cells, or bulk PBMC T cells (not recorded which). The receptor was isolated from a man aged 18 to 29 in good health.

CDR3 amino acids: CSAPRTGVAYNEQFF. The chain links TRBV20-1 to TRBJ2-1; the TCRdb call, TRBD1, lacks DNA for checking. CDR3 size: 15 residues. Germline V CDR1 and CDR2: DFQATT, SNEGSKA (reference sequence).